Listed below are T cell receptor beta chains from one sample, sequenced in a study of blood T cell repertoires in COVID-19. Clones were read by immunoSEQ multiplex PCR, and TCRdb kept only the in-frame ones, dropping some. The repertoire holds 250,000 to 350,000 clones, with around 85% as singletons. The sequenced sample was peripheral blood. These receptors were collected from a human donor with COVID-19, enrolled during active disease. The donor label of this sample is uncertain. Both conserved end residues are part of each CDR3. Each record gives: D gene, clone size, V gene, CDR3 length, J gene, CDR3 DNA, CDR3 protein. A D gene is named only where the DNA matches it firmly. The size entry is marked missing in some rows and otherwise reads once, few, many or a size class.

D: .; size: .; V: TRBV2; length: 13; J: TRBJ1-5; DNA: TGTGCCAGCAGTGACGACAGCCATCAGCCCCAGCATTTT; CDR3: CASSDDSHQPQHF
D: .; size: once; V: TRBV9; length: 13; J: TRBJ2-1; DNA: TGTGCCAGCAGCGTAGACAGGGCCAATGAGCAGTTCTTC; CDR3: CASSVDRANEQFF
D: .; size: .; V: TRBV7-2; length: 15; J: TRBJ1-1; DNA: TGTGCCAGCACCCGAACGGGGGGGTTCGGCACTGAAGCTTTCTTT; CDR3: CASTRTGGFGTEAFF
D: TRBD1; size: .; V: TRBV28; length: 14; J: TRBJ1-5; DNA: TGTGCCAGCAGTTTTTCAGGGGGAGTTCAGCCCCAGCATTTT; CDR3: CASSFSGGVQPQHF
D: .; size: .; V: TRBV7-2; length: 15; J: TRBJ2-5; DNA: TGTGCCAGCAGCAGCTTTAGGGGGAGGGTAGAGACCCAGTACTTC; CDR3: CASSSFRGRVETQYF
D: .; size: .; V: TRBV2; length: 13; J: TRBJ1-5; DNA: TGTGCCAGCTACGGGGGGGGCCATCAGCCCCAGCATTTT; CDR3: CASYGGGHQPQHF
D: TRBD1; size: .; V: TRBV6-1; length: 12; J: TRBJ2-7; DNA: TGTGCCAGCAGACCCAGGGACAGGTTACTGTACTTC; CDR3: CASRPRDRLLYF
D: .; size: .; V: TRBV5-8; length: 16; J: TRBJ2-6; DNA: TGTGCCAGCAGCTTGAGGGGGGGCTCTGGGGCCAACGTCCTGACTTTC; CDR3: CASSLRGGSGANVLTF
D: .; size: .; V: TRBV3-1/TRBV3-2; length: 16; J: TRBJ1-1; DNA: TGTGCCAGCAGCCAATTCGCGTACGGACTAAACACTGAAGCTTTCTTT; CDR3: CASSQFAYGLNTEAFF
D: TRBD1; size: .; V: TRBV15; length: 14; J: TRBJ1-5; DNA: TGTGCCACCAGCAGGGGGGACAGATCATTGTCCCAGCATTTT; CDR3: CATSRGDRSLSQHF
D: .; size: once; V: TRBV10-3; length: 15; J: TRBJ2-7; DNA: TGTGCCATCAGTGAGTCACGGAGGGAAAGCGACGAGCAGTACTTC; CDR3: CAISESRRESDEQYF
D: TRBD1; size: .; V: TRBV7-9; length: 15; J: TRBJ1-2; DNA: TGTGCCAGCAGCAGAAGACAGGGAACAATAGAGGACTACACCTTC; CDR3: CASSRRQGTIEDYTF
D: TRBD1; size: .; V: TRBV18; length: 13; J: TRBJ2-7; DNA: TGTGCCAGCTCACCAGTCACAGGGGGCGAGCAGTACTTC; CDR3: CASSPVTGGEQYF
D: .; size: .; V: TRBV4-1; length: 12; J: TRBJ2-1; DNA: TGCGCCAGCAGCCACCAGGGTTATGAGCAGTTCTTC; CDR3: CASSHQGYEQFF
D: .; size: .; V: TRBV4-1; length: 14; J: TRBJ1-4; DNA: TGCGCCAGCTCCCCTACGGAGGCTAATGAAAAACTGTTTTTT; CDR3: CASSPTEANEKLFF
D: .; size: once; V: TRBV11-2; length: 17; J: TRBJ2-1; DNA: TGTGCCAGCAGCCCGACTGGCGGCTCCCTCTCCTACAATGAGCAGTTCTTC; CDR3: CASSPTGGSLSYNEQFF
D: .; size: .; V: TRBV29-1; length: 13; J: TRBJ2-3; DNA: TGCAGCGAGAGGTCAGGGAGCACAGATACGCAGTATTTT; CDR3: CSERSGSTDTQYF
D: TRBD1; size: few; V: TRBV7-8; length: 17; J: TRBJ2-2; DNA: TGTGCCAGCAGTTTATTGGGACAGACCTTCAACACCGGGGAGCTGTTTTTT; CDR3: CASSLLGQTFNTGELFF
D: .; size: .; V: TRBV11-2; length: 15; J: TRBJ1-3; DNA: TGTGCCAGCAGCACCGACAGCGGGCACGGAAACACCATATATTTT; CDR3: CASSTDSGHGNTIYF
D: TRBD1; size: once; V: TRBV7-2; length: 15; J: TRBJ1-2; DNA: TGTGCCAGCAGCCCGTGGACAGGCGCTGACTATGGCTACACCTTC; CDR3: CASSPWTGADYGYTF
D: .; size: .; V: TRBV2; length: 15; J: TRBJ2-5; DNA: TGTGCCAGCAGTTTAGCCGACAGGCTGCAAGAGACCCAGTACTTC; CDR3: CASSLADRLQETQYF
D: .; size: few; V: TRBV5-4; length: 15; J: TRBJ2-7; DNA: TGTGCCAGCAGCTCCCCTTATAGGGGTTCCTACGAGCAGTACTTC; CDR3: CASSSPYRGSYEQYF
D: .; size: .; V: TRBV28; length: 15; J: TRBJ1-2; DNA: TGTGCCAGCAGTTTACCCTGGGGGGGAAGGAATGGCTACACCTTC; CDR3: CASSLPWGGRNGYTF
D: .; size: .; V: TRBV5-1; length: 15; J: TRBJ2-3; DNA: TGCGCCAGCAGCTTGGGTGCGGGAAACACAGATACGCAGTATTTT; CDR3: CASSLGAGNTDTQYF
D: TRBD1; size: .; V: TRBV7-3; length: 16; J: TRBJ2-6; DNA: TGTGCCAGCAGCTTACTCAGGGGGCCTGGGGCCAACGTCCTGACTTTC; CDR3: CASSLLRGPGANVLTF
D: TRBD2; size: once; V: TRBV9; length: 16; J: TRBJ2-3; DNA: TGTGCCAGCAGCTCTAGCGGGAGGGCCAGCACAGATACGCAGTATTTT; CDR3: CASSSSGRASTDTQYF
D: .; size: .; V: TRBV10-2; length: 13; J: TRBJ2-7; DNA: TGCGCCAGCAGTGGAGGGGGGGCTGGCGAGCAGTACTTC; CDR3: CASSGGGAGEQYF
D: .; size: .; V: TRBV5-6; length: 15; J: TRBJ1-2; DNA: TGTGCCAGCAGCTTGGGATCCGGGACTAACTATGGCTACACCTTC; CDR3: CASSLGSGTNYGYTF
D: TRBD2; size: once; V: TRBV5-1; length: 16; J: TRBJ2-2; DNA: TGCGCCAGCAGCTTGGTCCTAGCGGGAGCCACCGGGGAGCTGTTTTTT; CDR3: CASSLVLAGATGELFF
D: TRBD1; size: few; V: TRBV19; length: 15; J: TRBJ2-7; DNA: TGTGCCAGTAGTACCCAGAGGGACAGGGGTTACGAGCAGTACTTC; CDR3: CASSTQRDRGYEQYF
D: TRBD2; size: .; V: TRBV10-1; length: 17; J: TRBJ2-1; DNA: TGCGCCAGCAGTAAAACGGGACTAGCGGGAGGATTCAATGAGCAGTTCTTC; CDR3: CASSKTGLAGGFNEQFF
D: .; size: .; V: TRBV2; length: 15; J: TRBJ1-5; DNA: TGTGCCAGCAGCGAACGCCGGGGGACCAATCAGCCCCAGCATTTT; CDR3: CASSERRGTNQPQHF
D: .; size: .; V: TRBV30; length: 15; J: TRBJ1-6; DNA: TGTGCCTGGACCCTCGAGGACAGATTTAATTCACCCCTCCACTTT; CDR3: CAWTLEDRFNSPLHF
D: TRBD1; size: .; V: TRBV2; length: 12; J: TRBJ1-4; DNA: TGTGCCACCCGAGACAGGGGGGAAAAACTGTTTTTT; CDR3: CATRDRGEKLFF
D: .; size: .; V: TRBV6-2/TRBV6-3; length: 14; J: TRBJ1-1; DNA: TGTGCCAGCAGTGGCGCGGGCTTCAACACTGAAGCTTTCTTT; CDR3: CASSGAGFNTEAFF
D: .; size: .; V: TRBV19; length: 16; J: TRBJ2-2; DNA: TGTGCCAGTATGGCCCCAGGTTCTCCCACCGGCGGGGAGCTGTTTTTT; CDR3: CASMAPGSPTGGELFF
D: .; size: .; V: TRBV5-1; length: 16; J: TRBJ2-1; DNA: TGCGCCAGCAGCTACACTAGCTTGAGCTCCTACAATGAGCAGTTCTTC; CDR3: CASSYTSLSSYNEQFF
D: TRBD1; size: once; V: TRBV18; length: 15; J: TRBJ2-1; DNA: TGTGCCAGCTCACCACAGGGACAGGGGGCCGGTGAGCAGTTCTTC; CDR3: CASSPQGQGAGEQFF
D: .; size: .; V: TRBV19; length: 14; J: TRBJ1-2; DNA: TGTGCCAGTAGTATGAGCAGGGAGGACTATGGCTACACCTTC; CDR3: CASSMSREDYGYTF
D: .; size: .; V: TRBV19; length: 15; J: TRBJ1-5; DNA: TGTGCCAGTAAAACCCCGGGGTATAGCAATCAGCCCCAGCATTTT; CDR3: CASKTPGYSNQPQHF
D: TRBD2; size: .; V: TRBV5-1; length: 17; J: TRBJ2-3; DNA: TGCGCCAGCAGCTGGGGACTAGCGGGAAGTCGAACAGATACGCAGTATTTT; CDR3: CASSWGLAGSRTDTQYF
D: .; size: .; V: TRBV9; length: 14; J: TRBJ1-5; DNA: TGTGCCAGCAGCGTACAGGGAGGGAATCAGCCCCAGCATTTT; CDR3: CASSVQGGNQPQHF
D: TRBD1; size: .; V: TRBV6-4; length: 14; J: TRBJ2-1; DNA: TGTGCCAGCAGTGGGACAGGGGGTCCGATTGAGCAGTTCTTC; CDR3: CASSGTGGPIEQFF
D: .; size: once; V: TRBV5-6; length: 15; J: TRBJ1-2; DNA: TGTGCCAGCAGCTTGGTCAGGGCAGAACGCTATGGCTACACCTTC; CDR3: CASSLVRAERYGYTF
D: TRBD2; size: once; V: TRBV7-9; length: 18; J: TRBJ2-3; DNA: TGTGCCAGCAGCTATCAGGGACTAGCGGGAGGGCCGCCAGATACGCAGTATTTT; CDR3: CASSYQGLAGGPPDTQYF
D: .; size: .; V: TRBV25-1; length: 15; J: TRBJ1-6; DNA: TGTGCCAGCGCAGCTTCGGGCTCCTATAATTCACCCCTCCACTTT; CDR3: CASAASGSYNSPLHF
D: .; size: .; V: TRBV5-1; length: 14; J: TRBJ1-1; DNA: TGCGCCAGCAGCTTTGACCTAGCGAACACTGAAGCTTTCTTT; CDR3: CASSFDLANTEAFF
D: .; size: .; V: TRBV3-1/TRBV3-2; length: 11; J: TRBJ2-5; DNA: TGTGCCAGCAGGCTACAAGAGACCCAGTACTTC; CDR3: CASRLQETQYF
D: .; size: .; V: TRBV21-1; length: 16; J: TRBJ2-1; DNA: TGTGCCAGCAGCAAAGGGGGACAGGGGAGCTTCTATGAGCAGTTCTTC; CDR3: CASSKGGQGSFYEQFF
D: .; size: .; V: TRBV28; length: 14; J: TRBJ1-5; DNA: TGTGCCAGCCTGGGGGCGCAGAGGTGGCAGCCCCAGCATTTT; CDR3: CASLGAQRWQPQHF
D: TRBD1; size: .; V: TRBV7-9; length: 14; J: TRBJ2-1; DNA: TGTGCCAGCAGCTCCCGGGACAGCCAAAATGAGCAGTTCTTC; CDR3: CASSSRDSQNEQFF
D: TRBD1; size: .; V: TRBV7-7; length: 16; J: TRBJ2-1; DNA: TGTGCTAGCAGCCCATCAACAGGGGGCGCTTACAATGAGCAGTTCTTC; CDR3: CASSPSTGGAYNEQFF
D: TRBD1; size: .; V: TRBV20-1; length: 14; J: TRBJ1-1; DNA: TGCAGTGCTAGTAGGGGACAGGAGTACACTGAAGCTTTCTTT; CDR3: CSASRGQEYTEAFF
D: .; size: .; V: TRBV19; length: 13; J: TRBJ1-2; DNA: TGTGCCAGTAGGTCGGGAGTTAACTATGGCTACACCTTC; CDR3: CASRSGVNYGYTF
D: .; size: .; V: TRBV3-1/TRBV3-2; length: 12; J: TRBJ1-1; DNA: TGTGCCAGCAGCCCACCGACTGGGGAAGCTTTCTTT; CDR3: CASSPPTGEAFF
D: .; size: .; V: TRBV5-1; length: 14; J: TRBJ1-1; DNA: TGCGCCAGCACTTTCTCCGGGGGGAACACTGAAGCTTTCTTT; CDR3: CASTFSGGNTEAFF